This record looks at one TCR beta chain sequence and its context. The CDR3 runs to 19 residues. Germline loops: CDR1 MGHRA, CDR2 YSYEKL. V trimming: 0 bases; J trimming: 0 bases; junction bases outside the gene matches: 8. How the authors handled the data: By means of reference gene primer amplification, nucleated cell counts were estimated. Using immunoSEQ multiplex PCR, the repertoire was profiled, and TCRdb retains in-frame clones only, with some absent. The V and J calls and the clone size are those of that table, but D and trimming were determined from the DNA. Of around 300,000 clones in the sample, about nine tenths are singletons; the top ten hold 3.7%. This sample stems from a study of blood T cell repertoires in COVID-19. The overall study: Spain, Italy and the United States supplied samples that represented acute and convalescent COVID-19. PBMCs, B-cell-depleted T cells, or T cells provided the cDNA or gDNA that made up the material.

V usage is TRBV4-1 and J usage is TRBJ2-1, with 10 nucleotides matching TRBD2. Sample: peripheral blood. The clonotype comes from a woman in her 40s with acute or convalescent COVID-19. The chain's CDR3 is CASSQDLLAGSSSYNEQFF. The CDR3 DNA reads as TGCGCCAGCAGCCAAGATTTACTAGCGGGGTCAAGCTCCTACAATGAGCAGTTCTTC.